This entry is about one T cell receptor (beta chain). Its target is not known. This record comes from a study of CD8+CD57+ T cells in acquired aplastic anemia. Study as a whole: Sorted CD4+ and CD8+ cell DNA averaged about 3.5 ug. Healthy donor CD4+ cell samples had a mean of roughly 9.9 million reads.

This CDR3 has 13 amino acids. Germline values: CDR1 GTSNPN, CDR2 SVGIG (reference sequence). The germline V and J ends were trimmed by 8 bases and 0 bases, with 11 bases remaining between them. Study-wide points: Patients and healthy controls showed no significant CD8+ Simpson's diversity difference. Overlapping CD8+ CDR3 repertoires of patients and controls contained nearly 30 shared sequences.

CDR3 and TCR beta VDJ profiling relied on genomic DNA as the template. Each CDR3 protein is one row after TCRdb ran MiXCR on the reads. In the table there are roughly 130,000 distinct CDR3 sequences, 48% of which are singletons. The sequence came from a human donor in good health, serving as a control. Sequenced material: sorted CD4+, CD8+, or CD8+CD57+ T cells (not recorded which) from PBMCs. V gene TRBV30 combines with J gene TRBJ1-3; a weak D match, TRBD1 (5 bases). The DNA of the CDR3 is TGTGCCCGGGGGACCTACTCTGGAAACACCATATATTTT. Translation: CARGTYSGNTIYF.